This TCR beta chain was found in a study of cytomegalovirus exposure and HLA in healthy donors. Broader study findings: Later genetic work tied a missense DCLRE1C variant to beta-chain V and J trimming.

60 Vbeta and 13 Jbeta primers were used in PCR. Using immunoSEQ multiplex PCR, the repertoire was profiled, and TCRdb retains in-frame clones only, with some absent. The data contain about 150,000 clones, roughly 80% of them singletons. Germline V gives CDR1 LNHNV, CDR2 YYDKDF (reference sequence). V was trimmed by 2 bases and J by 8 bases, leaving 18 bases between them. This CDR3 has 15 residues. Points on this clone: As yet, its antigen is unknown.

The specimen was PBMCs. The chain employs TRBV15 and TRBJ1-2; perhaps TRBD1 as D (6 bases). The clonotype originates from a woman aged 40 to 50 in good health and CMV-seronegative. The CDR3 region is CATSRNVDRSFGYTF. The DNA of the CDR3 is TGTGCCACCAGCAGAAATGTGGACAGAAGTTTCGGCTACACCTTC.